These 6 T cell receptor beta chains originate from one sample sequenced in a study of cytomegalovirus exposure and HLA in healthy donors. It was with 60 Vbeta and 13 Jbeta primers that the PCR ran. TCRdb keeps only in-frame clones here, not all; method: immunoSEQ multiplex PCR. The sample yields roughly 89,000 clones, around four fifths seen once. Input material: PBMCs. These receptors all stem from a man between 25 and 39 years old in good health and CMV-seropositive.

J is TRBJ2-3 and V is TRBV5-1; D gene unclear. The CDR3 spans 12 residues. V dropped 0 bases and J dropped 5 bases, with 4 bases sitting between them. Germline V CDR1 and CDR2: SGHRS, YFSETQ. CDR3 nucleotides: TGCGCCAGCAGCTTGGGTAGAGATACGCAGTATTTT. This sequence encodes CASSLGRDTQYF. The full variable domain, in which reference TRBV5-1 and TRBJ2-3 provide the parts outside the CDR3, is KAGVTQTPRYLIKTRGQQVTLSCSPISGHRSVSWYQQTPGQGLQFLFEYFSETQRNKGNFPGRFSGRQFSNSRSEMNVSTLELGDSALYLCASSLGRDTQYFGPGTRLTVL.

This chain joins TRBV4-1 and TRBJ1-4, with unresolved D. The CDR3 contains 14 residues. CDR1 MGHRA and CDR2 YSYEKL come from the germline V gene. Between the trimmed V and J ends, which lost 11 bases and 3 bases, there was a span of 16 bases. CDR3 region: CAASEDPSNEKLFF. The CDR3, as DNA: TGCGCCGCTTCCGAGGATCCTTCTAATGAAAAACTGTTTTTT.

This clone is a singleton in its sample. This sequence joins TRBV19 and TRBJ2-1, with TRBD1 matching 10 bases. Looked up from germline, CDR1 is LNHDA and CDR2 is SQIVND (reference sequence). CDR3 size: 15 residues. The J segment lost 6 bases and the V segment lost 4 bases, leaving 6 bases of the junction unmatched. The CDR3 DNA reads TGTGCCAGTAGTACGACAGGGGGCGCGGGCAATGAGCAGTTCTTC. It is translated as CASSTTGGAGNEQFF.

This clone showed up just a few times. J is TRBJ2-7 and V is TRBV4-1; the match to TRBD1 covers 9 bases. Germline lookup yields CDR1 MGHRA and CDR2 YSYEKL. The V and J ends lost 4 bases and 6 bases, in that order; junction bases with no gene match: 10. The CDR3 covers 15 residues. CDR3 sequence: CASSPWGQGPGEQYF. The CDR3 DNA sequence: TGCGCCAGCAGCCCTTGGGGACAGGGCCCTGGCGAGCAGTACTTC.

The chain employs TRBV7-2 and TRBJ2-7, with D possibly TRBD2 on 5 matching bases. Germline V gene sequence: CDR1 SGHTA, CDR2 FQGNSA. The CDR3 is made up of 13 amino acids. V lost 1 base and J 6 bases, leaving 10 bases between the germline ends. The CDR3 region is CASSLVLSGEQYF. In nucleotides, the CDR3 is TGTGCCAGCAGCTTAGTCCTGAGCGGCGAGCAGTACTTC.

The chain is built from TRBV29-1 and TRBJ2-1; a weak D match, TRBD2 (5 bases). V was shortened by 7 bases and J by 0 bases, with 16 bases between the two germline ends. The germline CDR1 and CDR2 sequences are SQVTM and ANQGSEA. The CDR3 has 15 residues. The DNA of the CDR3 is TGCAGCGCCAGGATCACCAGCGGCTCCTACAATGAGCAGTTCTTC. Translating gives CSARITSGSYNEQFF.